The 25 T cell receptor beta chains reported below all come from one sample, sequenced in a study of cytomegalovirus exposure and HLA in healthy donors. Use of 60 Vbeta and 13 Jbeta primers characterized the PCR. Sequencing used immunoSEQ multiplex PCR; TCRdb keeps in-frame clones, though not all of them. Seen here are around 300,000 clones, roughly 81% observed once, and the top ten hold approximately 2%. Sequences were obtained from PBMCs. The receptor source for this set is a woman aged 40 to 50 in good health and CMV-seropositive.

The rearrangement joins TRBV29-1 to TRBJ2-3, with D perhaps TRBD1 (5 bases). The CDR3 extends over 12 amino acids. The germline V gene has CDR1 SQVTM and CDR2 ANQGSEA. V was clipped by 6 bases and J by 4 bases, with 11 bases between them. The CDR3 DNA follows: TGCAGCGTCCTGCAGGGTGCAGATACGCAGTATTTT. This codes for CSVLQGADTQYF.

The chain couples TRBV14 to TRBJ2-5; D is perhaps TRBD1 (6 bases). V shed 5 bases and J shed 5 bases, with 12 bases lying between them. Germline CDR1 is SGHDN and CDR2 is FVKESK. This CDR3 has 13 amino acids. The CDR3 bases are TGTGCCAGCAGCAGACAGGTTCGGGAGACCCAGTACTTC. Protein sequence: CASSRQVRETQYF.

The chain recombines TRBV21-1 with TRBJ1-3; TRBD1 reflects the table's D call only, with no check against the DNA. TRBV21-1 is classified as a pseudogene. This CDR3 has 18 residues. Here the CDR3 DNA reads TGTGCCAGCAGCAAATTTCACAGGGAAACTTACTCTGGAAACACCATATATTTT. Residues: CASSKFHRETYSGNTIYF.

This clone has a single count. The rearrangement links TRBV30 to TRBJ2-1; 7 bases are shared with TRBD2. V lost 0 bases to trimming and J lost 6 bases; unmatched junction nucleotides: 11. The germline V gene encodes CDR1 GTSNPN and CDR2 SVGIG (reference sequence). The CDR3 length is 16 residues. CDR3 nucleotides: TGTGCCTGGAGTGTACAGGCGGGAGTCCCCCTCAATGAGCAGTTCTTC. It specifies CAWSVQAGVPLNEQFF.

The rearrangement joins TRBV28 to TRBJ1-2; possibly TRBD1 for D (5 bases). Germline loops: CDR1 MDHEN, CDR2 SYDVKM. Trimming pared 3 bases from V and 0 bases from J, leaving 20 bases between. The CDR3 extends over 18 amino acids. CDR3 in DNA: TGTGCCAGCAGTTTTGGCGTAGGAGGGGATATCCCTAACTATGGCTACACCTTC. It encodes CASSFGVGGDIPNYGYTF.

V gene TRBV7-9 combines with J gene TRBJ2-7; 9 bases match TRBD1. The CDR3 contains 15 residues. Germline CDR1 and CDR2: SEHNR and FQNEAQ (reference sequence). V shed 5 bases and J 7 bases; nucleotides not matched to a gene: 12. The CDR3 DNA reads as TGTGCCAGCAGCCCCGGGACAGGGTACAAGGATGAGCAGTACTTC. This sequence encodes CASSPGTGYKDEQYF.

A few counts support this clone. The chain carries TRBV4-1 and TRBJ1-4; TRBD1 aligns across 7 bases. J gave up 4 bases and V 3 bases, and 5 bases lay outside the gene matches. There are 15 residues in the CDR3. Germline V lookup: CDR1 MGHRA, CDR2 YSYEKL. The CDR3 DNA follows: TGCGCCAGCAGCCACGCGGGACAGTTTAATGAAAAACTGTTTTTT. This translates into CASSHAGQFNEKLFF.

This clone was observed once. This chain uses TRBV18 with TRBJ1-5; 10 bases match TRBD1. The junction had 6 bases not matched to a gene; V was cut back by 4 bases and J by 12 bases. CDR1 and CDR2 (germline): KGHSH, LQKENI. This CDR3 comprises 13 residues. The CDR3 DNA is TGTGCCAGCTCACTGGGACAGGGGTTGCTCCAGCATTTT. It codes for CASSLGQGLLQHF.

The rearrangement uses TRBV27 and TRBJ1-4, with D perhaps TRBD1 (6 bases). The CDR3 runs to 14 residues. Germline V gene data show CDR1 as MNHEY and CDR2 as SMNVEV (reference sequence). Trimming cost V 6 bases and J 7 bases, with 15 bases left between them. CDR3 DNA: TGTGCCAGCAGCTCAGGGGACCGTCGTGAAAAACTGTTTTTT. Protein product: CASSSGDRREKLFF.

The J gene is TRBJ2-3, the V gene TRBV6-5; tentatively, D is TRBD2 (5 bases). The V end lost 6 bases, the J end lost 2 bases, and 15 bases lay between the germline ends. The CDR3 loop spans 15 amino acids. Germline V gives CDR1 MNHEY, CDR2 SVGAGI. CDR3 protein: CASRMVGAPTDTQYF. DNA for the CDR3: TGTGCCAGCAGGATGGTGGGAGCCCCCACAGATACGCAGTATTTT.

CDR3 protein: CASSSKGQINEKLFF. DNA of the CDR3: TGTGCCAGCAGTTCCAAGGGACAGATCAATGAAAAACTGTTTTTT. This chain joins TRBV6-1 and TRBJ1-4; 7 positions match TRBD1. Trimming took 5 bases from V and 5 from J; bases not matched to a gene: 8. The CDR3 length is 15 residues. Germline CDR1 MNHNS, CDR2 SASEGT.

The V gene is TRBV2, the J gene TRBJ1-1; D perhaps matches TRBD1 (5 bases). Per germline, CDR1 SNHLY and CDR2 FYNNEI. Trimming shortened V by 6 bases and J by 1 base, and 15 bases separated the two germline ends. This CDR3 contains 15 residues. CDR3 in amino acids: CASRQMRGGNTEAFF. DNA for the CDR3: TGTGCCAGCAGGCAAATGAGGGGAGGGAACACTGAAGCTTTCTTT. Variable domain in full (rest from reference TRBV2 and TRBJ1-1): EPEVTQTPSHQVTQMGQEVILRCVPISNHLYFYWYRQILGQKVEFLVSFYNNEISEKSEIFDDQFSVERPDGSNFTLKIRSTKLEDSAMYFCASRQMRGGNTEAFFGQGTRLTVV.

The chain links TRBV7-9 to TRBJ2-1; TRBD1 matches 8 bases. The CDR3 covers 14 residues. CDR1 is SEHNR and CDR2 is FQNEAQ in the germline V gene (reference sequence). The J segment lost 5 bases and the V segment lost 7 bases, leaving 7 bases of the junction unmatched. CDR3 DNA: TGTGCCAGCAACTCCCCGGACAGGGACAATGAGCAGTTCTTC. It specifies CASNSPDRDNEQFF. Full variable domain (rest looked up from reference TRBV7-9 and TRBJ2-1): DTGVSQNPRHKITKRGQNVTFRCDPISEHNRLYWYRQTLGQGPEFLTYFQNEAQLEKSRLLSDRFSAERPKGSFSTLEIQRTEQGDSAMYLCASNSPDRDNEQFFGPGTRLTVL.

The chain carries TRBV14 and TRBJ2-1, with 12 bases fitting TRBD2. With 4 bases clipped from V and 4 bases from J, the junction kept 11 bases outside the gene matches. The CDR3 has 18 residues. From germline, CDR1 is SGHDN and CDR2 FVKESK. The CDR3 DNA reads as TGTGCCAGCAGCCCAACTAGCGGGAGGCCCCCGCGGTACAATGAGCAGTTCTTC. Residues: CASSPTSGRPPRYNEQFF.

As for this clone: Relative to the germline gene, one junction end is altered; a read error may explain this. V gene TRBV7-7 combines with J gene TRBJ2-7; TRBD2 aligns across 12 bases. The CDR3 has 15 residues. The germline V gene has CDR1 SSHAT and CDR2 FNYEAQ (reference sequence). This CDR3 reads CASSSGLAGFYEQYF. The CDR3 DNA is TGTGCTAGCAGCTCAGGACTAGCGGGGTTCTACGAGCAGTACTTC.

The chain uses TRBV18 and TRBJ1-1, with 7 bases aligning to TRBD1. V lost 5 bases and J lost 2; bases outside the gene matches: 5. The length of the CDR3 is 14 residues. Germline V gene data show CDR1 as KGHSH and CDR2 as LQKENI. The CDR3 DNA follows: TGTGCCAGCTCAAATACAGGGGTTAACACTGAAGCTTTCTTT. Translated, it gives CASSNTGVNTEAFF.

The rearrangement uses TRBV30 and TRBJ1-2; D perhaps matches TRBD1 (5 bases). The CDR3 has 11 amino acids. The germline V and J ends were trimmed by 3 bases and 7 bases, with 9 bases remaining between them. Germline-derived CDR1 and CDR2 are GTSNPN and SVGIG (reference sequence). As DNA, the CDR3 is TGTGCCTGGAGCGGGGGGGGTGGCTACACCTTC. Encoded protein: CAWSGGGGYTF.

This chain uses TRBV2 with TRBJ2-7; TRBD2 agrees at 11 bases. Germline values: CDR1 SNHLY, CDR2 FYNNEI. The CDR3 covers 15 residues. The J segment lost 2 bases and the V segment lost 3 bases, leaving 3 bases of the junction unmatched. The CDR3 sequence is CASSDGTSGAYEQYF. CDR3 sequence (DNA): TGTGCCAGCAGTGACGGGACTAGCGGAGCCTACGAGCAGTACTTC.

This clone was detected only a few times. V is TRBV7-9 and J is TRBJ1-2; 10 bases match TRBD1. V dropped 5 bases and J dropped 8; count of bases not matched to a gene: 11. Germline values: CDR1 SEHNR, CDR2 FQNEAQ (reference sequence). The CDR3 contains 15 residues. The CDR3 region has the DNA TGTGCCAGCAGCCTCCCGGGACAGGGGTCGCGGGGCTACACCTTC. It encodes CASSLPGQGSRGYTF.

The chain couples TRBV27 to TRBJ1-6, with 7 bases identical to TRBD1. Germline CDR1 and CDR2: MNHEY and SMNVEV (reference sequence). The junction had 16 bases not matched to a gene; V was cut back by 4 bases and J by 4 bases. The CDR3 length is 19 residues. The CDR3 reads CASSWSALRDSGYNSPLHF. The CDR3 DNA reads TGTGCCAGCAGTTGGTCGGCCCTTCGGGACAGCGGTTATAATTCACCCCTCCACTTT.

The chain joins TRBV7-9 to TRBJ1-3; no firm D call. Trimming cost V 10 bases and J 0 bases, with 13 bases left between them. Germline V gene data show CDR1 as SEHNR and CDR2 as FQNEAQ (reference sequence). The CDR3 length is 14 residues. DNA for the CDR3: TGTGCCACCCGGGGTCGGGCCTCTGGAAACACCATATATTTT. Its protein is CATRGRASGNTIYF.

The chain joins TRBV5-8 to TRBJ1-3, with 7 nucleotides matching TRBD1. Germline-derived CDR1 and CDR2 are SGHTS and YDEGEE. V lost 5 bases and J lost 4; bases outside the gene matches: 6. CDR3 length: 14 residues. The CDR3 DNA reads TGTGCCAGCAGTTATGGGACAGCAGGAAACACCATATATTTT. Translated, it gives CASSYGTAGNTIYF.

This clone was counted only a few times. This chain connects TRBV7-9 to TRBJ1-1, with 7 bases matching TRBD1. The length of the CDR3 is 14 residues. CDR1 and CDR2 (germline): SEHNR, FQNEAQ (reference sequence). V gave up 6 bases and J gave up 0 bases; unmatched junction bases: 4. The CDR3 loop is CASSRGTVNTEAFF. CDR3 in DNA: TGTGCCAGCAGTCGAGGGACAGTGAACACTGAAGCTTTCTTT.

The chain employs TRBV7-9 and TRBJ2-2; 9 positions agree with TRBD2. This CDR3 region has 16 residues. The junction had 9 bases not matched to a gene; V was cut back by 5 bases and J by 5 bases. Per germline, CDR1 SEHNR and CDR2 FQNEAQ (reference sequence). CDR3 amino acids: CASSQSSGSGTGELFF. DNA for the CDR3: TGTGCCAGCAGCCAGAGTAGCGGGAGCGGGACCGGGGAGCTGTTTTTT.

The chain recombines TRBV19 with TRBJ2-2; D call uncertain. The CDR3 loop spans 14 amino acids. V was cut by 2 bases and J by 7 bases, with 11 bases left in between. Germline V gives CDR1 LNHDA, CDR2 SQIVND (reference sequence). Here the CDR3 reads CASSIRQADGELFF. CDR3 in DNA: TGTGCCAGTAGTATACGGCAGGCTGACGGGGAGCTGTTTTTT.